The rows below give T cell receptor beta chains drawn from one sample of a study of blood T cells in healthy people across ages. TCRdb used MiXCR to reprocess the 5' RACE reads, holding one entry per CDR3 protein. The profile covers approximately 800,000 distinct CDR3 sequences, with less than 80% appearing a single time and roughly a quarter taken by the ten largest. Sequenced sample: blood. The receptors here all came from a man under 40 in good health. Both conserved end residues are part of each CDR3. D genes are given only for firm matches. Size is stated for part of the rows, as once, few or many counts, or as a class when the clone is expanded.

v_gene,abundance,d_gene,j_gene,CDR3nt,CDR3aa
TRBV29-1,few,TRBD2,TRBJ2-7,TGCAGCGTTGAAGATCGGCTAGCGGGGGGGATCGAGCAGTACTTC,CSVEDRLAGGIEQYF
TRBV30,few,-,TRBJ2-7,TGTGCCTGGAGTGTACGGAGCGGCGGGTTCTACGAGCAGTACTTC,CAWSVRSGGFYEQYF
TRBV5-5,-,-,TRBJ2-3,TGTGCAAGGGGTAGCACAGATACGCAGTATTTT,CARGSTDTQYF
TRBV5-1,-,TRBD1,TRBJ1-1,TGCGCCAGCACCCTCGACAGGGTATCCAACACTGAAGCTTTCTTT,CASTLDRVSNTEAFF
TRBV7-7,-,-,TRBJ2-1,TGTGCTAGCAGCTTCCAGATATACAATGAGCAGTTCTTC,CASSFQIYNEQFF
TRBV7-2,-,TRBD2,TRBJ2-1,TGTGCCAGCAGCACACGGACTAGCGGGGAAAATGCTGAGCAGTTCTTC,CASSTRTSGENAEQFF
TRBV6-5,-,-,TRBJ2-3,TGTGCCAGCTCCCCTGCGGGAGATACGCAGTATTTT,CASSPAGDTQYF
TRBV7-3,-,TRBD1,TRBJ2-1,TGTGCCAGCAGCTTTCGGGACAGACCCAATGAGCAGTTCTTC,CASSFRDRPNEQFF
TRBV2,-,TRBD1,TRBJ2-7,TGTGCCAGCACCGGGACAGGGGGATACAACGAGCAGTACTTC,CASTGTGGYNEQYF
TRBV7-2,few,-,TRBJ1-1,TGTGCCAGCAGCCCTTGGACAGCGAACACTGAAGCTTTCTTT,CASSPWTANTEAFF
TRBV7-9,-,TRBD1,TRBJ2-5,TGTGCCAGCAGCCAGGGGGCGTTAGCTGGGACCCAGTACTTC,CASSQGALAGTQYF
TRBV29-1,-,-,TRBJ1-2,TGCAGCGTTGGGGCGGACCTCTATGGCTACACCTTC,CSVGADLYGYTF